Below, 9 T cell receptor beta chains from the same sample are listed, as sequenced in a study of persistence of HIV-infected CD4 T cells. Their specific antigens are unknown. Sequencing used immunoSEQ version 4 in survey mode. The method was immunoSEQ multiplex PCR; TCRdb's version includes in-frame clones alone and lacks a portion of them. The table shows 40,000 to 50,000 clones, with over 70% occurring only once. Lysates of CMV-infected fibroblasts at 10 ug/mL stimulated these cells. Memory cells lacking CD40L and CD69 with high CD45RO were sorted. Sample: CD4+ T cells sorted from PBMCs after roughly 19-hour stimulation, taken from a patient who received antiretroviral therapy. The receptors stem from an adult man with HIV who was CMV-seropositive.

This chain connects TRBV3-1 (or the pseudogene TRBV3-2) to TRBJ2-7, with D possibly called TRBD1 or TRBD2 (5 bases each). With 2 bases removed from V and 0 bases from J, the gap between germline ends came to 11 bases. The CDR3 spans 15 residues. Germline-derived CDR1 and CDR2 are LGHDT and YNNKEL (reference sequence). Here the CDR3 DNA reads TGTGCCAGCAGCCAACCCGGGACCTTCTCCTACGAGCAGTACTTC. Translated, it gives CASSQPGTFSYEQYF.

This rearrangement joins TRBV27 to TRBJ1-5; the match to TRBD1 covers 8 bases. J was trimmed by 6 bases and V by 3 bases; bases with no gene match: 13. CDR1 and CDR2 (germline): MNHEY, SMNVEV (reference sequence). CDR3 length equals 17 residues. This chain's CDR3 is CASSFYASGGRSQPQHF. Here the CDR3 DNA reads TGTGCCAGCAGTTTTTACGCCTCAGGGGGCAGGAGTCAGCCCCAGCATTTT.

This clone was seen only once. The chain recombines TRBV4-2 with TRBJ1-2; a possible D gene is TRBD1 (6 bases). CDR3 length: 15 amino acids. V lost 4 bases, J lost 3 bases, and 15 bases lay in between. The germline CDR1 and CDR2 sequences are LGHNA and YNFKEQ. The CDR3 region has the DNA TGTGCCAGCAGCCCTGGGGGGGCGCCGGACTATGGCTACACCTTC. It is translated as CASSPGGAPDYGYTF.

This clone was seen once. CDR3 protein: CASSHRGGNTEAFF. The CDR3 DNA sequence: TGTGCCAGCAGTCATCGAGGAGGGAACACTGAAGCTTTCTTT. The V call is TRBV6-2 or TRBV6-3, the J call TRBJ1-1; D remains unclear. Germline V gives CDR1 MNHEY, CDR2 SVGEGT. V was clipped by 5 bases and J by 1 base, with 11 bases between them. CDR3 length equals 14 residues.

The V gene is TRBV29-1, the J gene TRBJ1-2; D is perhaps TRBD1 (6 bases). The V gene lost 7 bases and the J gene lost 2 bases, with 17 bases spanning the gap. CDR1 and CDR2 (germline): SQVTM, ANQGSEA. The CDR3 totals 14 residues. The CDR3 nucleotides read TGCAGCGCCCGCGTGAGGCAGGGGAACTATGGCTACACCTTC. Its translation: CSARVRQGNYGYTF. The variable domain in full, completed from reference TRBV29-1 and TRBJ1-2, reads SAVISQKPSRDICQRGTSLTIQCQVDSQVTMMFWYRQQPGQSLTLIATANQGSEATYESGFVIDKFPISRPNLTFSTLTVSNMSPEDSSIYLCSARVRQGNYGYTFGSGTRLTVV.

In its sample, this clone was seen a few times. This rearrangement joins TRBV9 to TRBJ2-1; the match to TRBD2 covers 14 bases. J was trimmed by 3 bases and V by 0 bases; bases with no gene match: 5. The CDR3 runs to 18 residues. Germline lookup yields CDR1 SGDLS and CDR2 YYNGEE. CDR3 sequence: CASSVGGTSGSIYNEQFF. The CDR3 bases are TGTGCCAGCAGCGTAGGGGGGACTAGCGGGAGCATCTACAATGAGCAGTTCTTC.

This rearrangement joins TRBV7-2 to TRBJ2-2; 9 positions match TRBD1. From germline, CDR1 is SGHTA and CDR2 FQGNSA. The CDR3 consists of 17 residues. V lost 0 bases to trimming and J lost 5 bases; unmatched junction nucleotides: 7. This CDR3 is CASSLATGTGITGELFF. CDR3 nucleotides: TGTGCCAGCAGCTTAGCCACTGGGACAGGGATAACCGGGGAGCTGTTTTTT.

Only one count was recorded for this clone. V is TRBV19 and J is TRBJ2-2; 10 nucleotides match TRBD1. CDR1 and CDR2 (germline): LNHDA, SQIVND (reference sequence). The CDR3 has 15 residues. Trimming removed 3 bases from V and 6 bases from J; junction bases left unmatched: 4. The CDR3 coding sequence is TGTGCCAGTAGTATCTACGGACAGGGGGCCGGGGAGCTGTTTTTT. Its protein product is CASSIYGQGAGELFF.

The chain recombines TRBV6-5 with TRBJ2-7, with no clear D. V gave up 5 bases and J gave up 6 bases, with 11 bases separating them. The CDR3 consists of 12 residues. The germline gives CDR1 MNHEY, CDR2 SVGAGI. The CDR3 nucleotides are TGTGCCAGCAGTCCCTCTTCCGGCGAGCAGTACTTC. Translating it yields CASSPSSGEQYF.